Following are 8 T cell receptor beta chains from one sample sequenced in a study of blood T cell repertoires in COVID-19. Method: immunoSEQ multiplex PCR; TCRdb's copy keeps in-frame clones and lacks some. This table holds about 110,000 clones, roughly 80% found once. The source material was peripheral blood. Source of these receptors: a woman aged 60-75 years with acute or convalescent COVID-19.

The chain is built from TRBV12-5 and TRBJ1-4; 7 nucleotides line up with TRBD1. The CDR3 consists of 13 residues. V shed 6 bases, J shed 12 bases, and the junction held 10 bases outside the gene matches. CDR1 is LGHNT and CDR2 is FRNRAP in the germline V gene. The CDR3 DNA reads TGTGCTAGTGGGCCCCTAGGTCAGGGGGAACTGTTTTTT. This gives the protein CASGPLGQGELFF.

This rearrangement joins TRBV7-3 to TRBJ2-6, with D maybe TRBD2 (6 bases). CDR3 size: 18 residues. V was cut by 3 bases and J by 4 bases, with 19 bases left in between. Germline-derived CDR1 and CDR2 are SGHTA and FQGTGA. CDR3 amino acids: CASSLGTGTAKGANVLTF. In nucleotides, the CDR3 is TGTGCCAGCAGCTTGGGGACTGGGACGGCCAAGGGGGCCAACGTCCTGACTTTC.

This rearrangement joins TRBV18 to TRBJ2-7; D gene unclear. Germline V lookup: CDR1 KGHSH, CDR2 LQKENI. The CDR3 is 15 residues long. Between the trimmed V and J ends, which lost 1 base and 2 bases, there was a span of 12 bases. This CDR3 reads CASSPLGRTTYEQYF. The CDR3 DNA is TGTGCCAGCTCACCACTGGGCAGAACAACCTACGAGCAGTACTTC.

This chain connects TRBV4-3 to TRBJ2-2, with 10 bases that match TRBD1. V lost 0 bases, J lost 6 bases, and 1 base stayed unmatched. The CDR3 consists of 15 residues. CDR1 LGHNA and CDR2 YSLEER come from the germline V gene. In DNA, the CDR3 is TGCGCCAGCAGCCAAGAGGGACAGGGGCCCGGGGAGCTGTTTTTT. This codes for CASSQEGQGPGELFF.

The chain uses TRBV7-9 and TRBJ1-2; D unresolved. The CDR3 consists of 13 residues. Germline CDR1 and CDR2: SEHNR and FQNEAQ (reference sequence). V was clipped by 3 bases and J by 4 bases, with 9 bases between them. CDR3 in DNA: TGTGCCAGCAGCTTTCTATATTCCTATGGCTACACCTTC. Translation: CASSFLYSYGYTF.

The gene calls are TRBV29-1 and TRBJ1-2, with 7 bases that match TRBD1. The CDR3 loop spans 11 amino acids. The germline V gene has CDR1 SQVTM and CDR2 ANQGSEA. The V segment lost 7 bases and the J segment 10 bases; nucleotides outside the gene matches: 9. The CDR3 DNA reads as TGCAGCGGCGACAGGGCTGGGGCCTACACCTTC. It yields the protein CSGDRAGAYTF.

V is TRBV4-2 and J is TRBJ1-2, with a weak D call TRBD1 (5 bases). This CDR3 is built from 15 residues. CDR1 is LGHNA, CDR2 YNFKEQ, per germline. Trimming removed 0 bases from V and 2 bases from J, with 10 bases in between. In DNA form, the CDR3 reads TGTGCCAGCAGCCAAGATCACAGGTTCAACTATGGCTACACCTTC. This gives the protein CASSQDHRFNYGYTF.

V usage is TRBV6-2 or TRBV6-3 and J usage is TRBJ2-2; TRBD1 agrees at 8 bases. Trimming cost V 4 bases and J 4 bases; bases outside gene matches: 5. This CDR3 contains 15 residues. CDR1 is MNHEY and CDR2 is SVGEGT in the germline V gene. Here the CDR3 DNA reads TGTGCCAGCAGTTGGGCAGGGGGCGGCACCGGGGAGCTGTTTTTT. As protein: CASSWAGGGTGELFF.